Presented here are 9 T cell receptor beta chains from one specimen sequenced in a study of sequential checkpoint blockade in melanoma. Assay used: immunoSEQ multiplex PCR; TCRdb lists only in-frame clones, some missing. The sample lists 15,000 to 20,000 clones; approximately 70% were seen once. Regarding treatment: randomized to nivolumab then ipilimumab (arm A) or the reverse (arm B). The source was CD8+ T cells sorted from blood (inferred from file names), collected from a patient given nivolumab and ipilimumab in sequence. These receptors originate from a human donor with melanoma.

The chain joins TRBV29-1 to TRBJ2-7, with a tentative D call TRBD1 (6 bases). The CDR3 loop spans 14 amino acids. V was cut by 0 bases and J by 3 bases, with 12 bases left in between. The germline CDR1 and CDR2 sequences are SQVTM and ANQGSEA. The CDR3 spells CSVEDGQYNYEQYF. The DNA for the CDR3 is TGCAGCGTTGAAGATGGACAGTATAACTACGAGCAGTACTTC.

The V and J genes are TRBV7-9 and TRBJ2-3; D might be TRBD1 (5 bases). This CDR3 region has 15 residues. Germline V gene data show CDR1 as SEHNR and CDR2 as FQNEAQ (reference sequence). V was cut by 2 bases and J by 4 bases, with 13 bases left in between. The CDR3 bases are TGTGCCAGCAGCTTAACGTTCAGGGTCGCAGATACGCAGTATTTT. This encodes CASSLTFRVADTQYF.

The chain employs TRBV28 and TRBJ2-7; D might be TRBD2 (5 bases). Per germline, CDR1 MDHEN and CDR2 SYDVKM. The CDR3 consists of 16 residues. Trimming removed 6 bases from V and 9 bases from J, with 27 bases in between. CDR3 coding DNA: TGTGCCAGCAGGCCCACAGAGCGGATGTATGTGAAGGGGCAGTACTTC. Its protein product is CASRPTERMYVKGQYF.

The chain joins TRBV23-1 to TRBJ2-7, with 7 bases matching TRBD1. TRBV23-1 is recorded as an ORF, its role being uncertain. This CDR3 is built from 14 residues. The ends lost 0 bases at V and 5 bases at J; junction bases unmatched: 4. The CDR3 region is CASSQSWQGDEQYF. DNA for the CDR3: TGCGCCAGCAGTCAATCGTGGCAGGGGGACGAGCAGTACTTC.

The V gene is TRBV30, the J gene TRBJ2-3; 9 bases align to TRBD2. This CDR3 is 17 amino acids long. CDR1 and CDR2 (germline): GTSNPN, SVGIG (reference sequence). Trimming took 5 bases from V and 3 from J; bases not matched to a gene: 15. The CDR3 coding sequence is TGTGCCTGGGGGTTAGCGGGAGTTGTCCACCGAACAGATACGCAGTATTTT. Its protein is CAWGLAGVVHRTDTQYF.

This clone was seen once. This rearrangement joins TRBV5-1 to TRBJ1-1, with D unresolved. Per the germline V gene, CDR1 is SGHRS and CDR2 is YFSETQ. Trimming left V 4 bases short and J 2 bases short, with 12 bases between. The CDR3 is 14 residues long. CDR3 in amino acids: CASSPLARNTEAFF. The CDR3 bases are TGCGCCAGCAGCCCCCTGGCCAGAAACACTGAAGCTTTCTTT.

This clone was picked up a small number of times. This chain connects TRBV5-5 to TRBJ2-7, with 8 positions matching TRBD2. V shed 2 bases, J shed 7 bases, and the junction held 5 bases outside the gene matches. The CDR3 has 13 residues. The V gene's germline CDR1 is SGHKS and CDR2 YYEKEE (reference sequence). The CDR3, as DNA: TGTGCCAGCAGCTTCGGACTAGCTGAGGAGCAGTACTTC. Translating it yields CASSFGLAEEQYF.

V is TRBV7-8 and J is TRBJ2-1; D is undetermined. Trimming took off 1 base at V and 0 bases at J, with 10 bases between the two ends. Germline CDR1 SGHVS, CDR2 FQNEAQ. This CDR3 spans 16 amino acids. The CDR3 nucleotides are TGTGCCAGCAGCTTAGATGGGTGGAGCTCCTACAATGAGCAGTTCTTC. This translates into CASSLDGWSSYNEQFF.

The J gene is TRBJ2-7, the V gene TRBV6-1; possibly TRBD1 for D (5 bases). V was cut by 1 base and J by 5 bases, with 9 bases left in between. The CDR3 is 13 amino acids. The germline CDR1 and CDR2 sequences are MNHNS and SASEGT. CDR3 DNA sequence: TGTGCCAGCAGTGAAGACAGGTTGGACGAGCAGTACTTC. It specifies CASSEDRLDEQYF.